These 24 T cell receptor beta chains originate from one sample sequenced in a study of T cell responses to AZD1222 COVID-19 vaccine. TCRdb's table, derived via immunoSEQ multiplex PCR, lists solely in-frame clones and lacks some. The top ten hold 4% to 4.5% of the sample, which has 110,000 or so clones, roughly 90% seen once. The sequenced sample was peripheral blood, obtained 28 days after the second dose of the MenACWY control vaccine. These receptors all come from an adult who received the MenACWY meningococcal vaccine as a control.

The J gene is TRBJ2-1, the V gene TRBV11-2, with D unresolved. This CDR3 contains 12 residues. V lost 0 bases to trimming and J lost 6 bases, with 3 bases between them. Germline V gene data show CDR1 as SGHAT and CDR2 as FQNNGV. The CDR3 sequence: CASSLDRNEQFF. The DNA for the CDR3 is TGTGCCAGCAGCTTAGATCGCAATGAGCAGTTCTTC.

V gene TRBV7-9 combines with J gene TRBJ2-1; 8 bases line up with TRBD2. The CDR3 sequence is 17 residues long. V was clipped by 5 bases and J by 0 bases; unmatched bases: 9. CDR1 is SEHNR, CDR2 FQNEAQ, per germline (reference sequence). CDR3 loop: CASSGLAGRSSYNEQFF. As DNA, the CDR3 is TGTGCCAGCAGCGGGCTAGCGGGCCGAAGCTCCTACAATGAGCAGTTCTTC.

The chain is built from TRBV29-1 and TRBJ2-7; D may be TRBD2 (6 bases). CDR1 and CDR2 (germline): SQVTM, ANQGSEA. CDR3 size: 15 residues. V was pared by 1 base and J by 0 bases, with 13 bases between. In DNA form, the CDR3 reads TGCAGCGTTGAAGGAATTAGCGGTTACTCCTACGAGCAGTACTTC. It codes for CSVEGISGYSYEQYF.

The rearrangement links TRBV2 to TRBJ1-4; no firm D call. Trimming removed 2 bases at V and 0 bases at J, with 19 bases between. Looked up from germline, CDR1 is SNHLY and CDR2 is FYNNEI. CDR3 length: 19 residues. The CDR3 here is CASSEHHLTNLATNEKLFF. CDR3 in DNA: TGTGCCAGCAGTGAACACCATTTGACGAATCTTGCAACTAATGAAAAACTGTTTTTT.

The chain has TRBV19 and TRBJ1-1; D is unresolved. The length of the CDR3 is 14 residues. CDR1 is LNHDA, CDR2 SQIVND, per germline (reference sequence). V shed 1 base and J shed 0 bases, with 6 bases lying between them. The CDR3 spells CASSIATVNTEAFF. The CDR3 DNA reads TGTGCCAGTAGTATAGCGACGGTGAACACTGAAGCTTTCTTT.

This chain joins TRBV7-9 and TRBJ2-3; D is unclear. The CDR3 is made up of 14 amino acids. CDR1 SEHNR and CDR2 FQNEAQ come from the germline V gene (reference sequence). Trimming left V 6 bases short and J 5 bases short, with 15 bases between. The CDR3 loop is CASRFQGSGDTQYF. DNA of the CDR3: TGTGCCAGCAGATTCCAAGGTTCGGGAGATACGCAGTATTTT. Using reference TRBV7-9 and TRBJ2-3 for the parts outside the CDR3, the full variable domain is DTGVSQNPRHKITKRGQNVTFRCDPISEHNRLYWYRQTLGQGPEFLTYFQNEAQLEKSRLLSDRFSAERPKGSFSTLEIQRTEQGDSAMYLCASRFQGSGDTQYFGPGTRLTVL.

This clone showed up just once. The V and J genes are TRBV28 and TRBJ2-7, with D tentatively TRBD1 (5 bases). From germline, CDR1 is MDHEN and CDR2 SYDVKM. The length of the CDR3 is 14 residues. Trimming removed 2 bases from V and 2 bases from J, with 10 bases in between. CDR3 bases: TGTGCCAGCAGTTTACCCAGGGTTCCCTACGAGCAGTACTTC. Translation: CASSLPRVPYEQYF. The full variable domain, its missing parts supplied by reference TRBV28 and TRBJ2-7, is DVKVTQSSRYLVKRTGEKVFLECVQDMDHENMFWYRQDPGLGLRLIYFSYDVKMKEKGDIPEGYSVSREKKERFSLILESASTNQTSMYLCASSLPRVPYEQYFGPGTRLTVT.

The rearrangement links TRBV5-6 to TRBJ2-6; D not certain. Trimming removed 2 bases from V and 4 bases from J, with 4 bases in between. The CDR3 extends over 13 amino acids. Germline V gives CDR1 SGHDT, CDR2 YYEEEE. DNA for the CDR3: TGTGCCAGCAGCTTAGTCGGGGCCAACGTCCTGACTTTC. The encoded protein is CASSLVGANVLTF.

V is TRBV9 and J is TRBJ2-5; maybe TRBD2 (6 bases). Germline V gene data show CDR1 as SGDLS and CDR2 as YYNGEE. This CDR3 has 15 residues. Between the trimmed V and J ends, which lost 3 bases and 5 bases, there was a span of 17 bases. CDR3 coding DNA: TGTGCCAGCAGCGCCGGGACTCCGGTGGAGGAGACCCAGTACTTC. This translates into CASSAGTPVEETQYF.

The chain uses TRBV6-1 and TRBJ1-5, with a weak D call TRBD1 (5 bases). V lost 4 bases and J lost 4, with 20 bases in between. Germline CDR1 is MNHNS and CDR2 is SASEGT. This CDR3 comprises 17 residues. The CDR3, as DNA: TGTGCCAGCAGTGGGGGAGCCGGGGCCTTGATTAATCAGCCCCAGCATTTT. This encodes CASSGGAGALINQPQHF.

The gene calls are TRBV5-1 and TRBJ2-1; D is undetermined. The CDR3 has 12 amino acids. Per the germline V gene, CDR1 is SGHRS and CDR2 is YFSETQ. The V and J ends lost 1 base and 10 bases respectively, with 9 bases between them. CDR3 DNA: TGCGCCAGCAGCTTGTACCAGGTGGAGCAGTTCTTC. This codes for CASSLYQVEQFF.

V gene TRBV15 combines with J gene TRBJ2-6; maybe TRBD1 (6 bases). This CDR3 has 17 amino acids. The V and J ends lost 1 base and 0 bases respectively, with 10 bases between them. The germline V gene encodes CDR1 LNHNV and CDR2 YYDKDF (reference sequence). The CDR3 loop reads CATSRGQARSGANVLTF. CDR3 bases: TGTGCCACCAGCAGAGGACAGGCCCGCTCTGGGGCCAACGTCCTGACTTTC.

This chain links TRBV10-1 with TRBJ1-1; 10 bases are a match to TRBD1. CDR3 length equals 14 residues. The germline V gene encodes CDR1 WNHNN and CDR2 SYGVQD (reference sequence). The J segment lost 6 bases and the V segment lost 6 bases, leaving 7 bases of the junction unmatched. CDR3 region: CASSRDRGFAEAFF. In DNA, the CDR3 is TGCGCCAGCAGCCGGGACAGGGGATTTGCTGAAGCTTTCTTT.

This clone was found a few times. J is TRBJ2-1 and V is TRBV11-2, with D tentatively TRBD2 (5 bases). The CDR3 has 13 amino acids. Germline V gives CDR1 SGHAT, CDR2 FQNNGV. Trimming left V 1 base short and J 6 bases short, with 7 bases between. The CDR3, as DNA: TGTGCCAGCAGCTTAGGGACTTCCAATGAGCAGTTCTTC. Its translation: CASSLGTSNEQFF.

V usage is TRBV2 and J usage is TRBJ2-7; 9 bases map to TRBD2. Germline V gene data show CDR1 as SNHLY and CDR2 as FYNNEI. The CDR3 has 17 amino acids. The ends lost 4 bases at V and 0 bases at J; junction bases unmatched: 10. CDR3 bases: TGTGCCAGCAGTGCTGGCGGGAGGGTTAGGAGCTCCTACGAGCAGTACTTC. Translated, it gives CASSAGGRVRSSYEQYF.

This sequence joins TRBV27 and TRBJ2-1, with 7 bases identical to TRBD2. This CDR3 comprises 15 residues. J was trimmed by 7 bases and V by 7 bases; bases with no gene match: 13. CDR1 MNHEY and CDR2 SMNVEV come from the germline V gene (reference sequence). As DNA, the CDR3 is TGTGCCAGCATCTCCCTGGGGGGGGTGTATAATGAGCAGTTCTTC. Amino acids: CASISLGGVYNEQFF.

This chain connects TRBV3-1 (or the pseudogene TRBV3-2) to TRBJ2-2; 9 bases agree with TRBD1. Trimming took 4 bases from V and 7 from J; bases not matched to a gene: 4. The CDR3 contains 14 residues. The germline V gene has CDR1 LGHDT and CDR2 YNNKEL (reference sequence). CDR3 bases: TGTGCCAGCAGCCGGGGACAGGGAGGCGGGGAGCTGTTTTTT. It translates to CASSRGQGGGELFF.

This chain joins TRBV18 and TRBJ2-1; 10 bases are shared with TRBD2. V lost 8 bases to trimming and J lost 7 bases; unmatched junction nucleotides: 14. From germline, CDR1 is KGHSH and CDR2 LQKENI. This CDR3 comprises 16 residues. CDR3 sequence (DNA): TGTGCCAGCCATAAACCGAGCGGGAGGGTCGTTAATGAGCAGTTCTTC. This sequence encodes CASHKPSGRVVNEQFF.

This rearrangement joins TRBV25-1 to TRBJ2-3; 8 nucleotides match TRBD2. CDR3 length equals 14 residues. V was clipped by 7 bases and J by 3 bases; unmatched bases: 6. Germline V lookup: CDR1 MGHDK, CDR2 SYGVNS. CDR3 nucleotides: TGTGCCAGCAACCAGCGGGAGATTACAGATACGCAGTATTTT. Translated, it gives CASNQREITDTQYF.

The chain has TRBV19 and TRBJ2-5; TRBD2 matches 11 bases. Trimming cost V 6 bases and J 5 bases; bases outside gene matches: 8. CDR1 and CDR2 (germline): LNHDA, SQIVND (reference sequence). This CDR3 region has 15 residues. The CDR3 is CASSVGSGRGETQYF. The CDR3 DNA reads TGTGCCAGTAGCGTTGGTAGCGGGAGGGGGGAGACCCAGTACTTC.

The CDR3 DNA sequence: TGTGCCAGCAGGGAACGCCTCACCGGGGAGCTGTTTTTT. Its translation: CASRERLTGELFF. This sequence joins TRBV12-3 or TRBV12-4 and TRBJ2-2; D remains unclear. The CDR3 has 13 residues. Deletions cut 6 bases from V and 4 bases from J, with 9 bases between.

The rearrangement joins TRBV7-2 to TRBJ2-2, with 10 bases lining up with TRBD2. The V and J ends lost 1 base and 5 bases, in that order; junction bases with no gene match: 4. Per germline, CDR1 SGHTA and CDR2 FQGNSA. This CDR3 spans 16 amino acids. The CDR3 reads CASSLVAGGWTGELFF. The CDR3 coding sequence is TGTGCCAGCAGCTTAGTAGCGGGAGGTTGGACCGGGGAGCTGTTTTTT.

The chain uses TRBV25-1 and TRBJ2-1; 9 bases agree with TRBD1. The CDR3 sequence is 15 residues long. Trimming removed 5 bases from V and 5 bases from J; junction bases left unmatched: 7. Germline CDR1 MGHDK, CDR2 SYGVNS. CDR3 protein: CASSSSRTGDNEQFF. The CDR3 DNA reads TGTGCCAGCAGTTCCAGCCGGACAGGGGACAATGAGCAGTTCTTC. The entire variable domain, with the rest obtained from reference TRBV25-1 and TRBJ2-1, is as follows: EADIYQTPRYLVIGTGKKITLECSQTMGHDKMYWYQQDPGMELHLIHYSYGVNSTEKGDLSSESTVSRIRTEHFPLTLESARPSHTSQYLCASSSSRTGDNEQFFGPGTRLTVL.

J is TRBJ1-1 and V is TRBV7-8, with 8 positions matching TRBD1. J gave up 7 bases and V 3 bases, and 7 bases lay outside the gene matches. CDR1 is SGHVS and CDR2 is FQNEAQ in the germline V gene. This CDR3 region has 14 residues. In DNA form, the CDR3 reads TGTGCCAGCAGCTTGTGGACAGGGCCTGGTGAAGCTTTCTTT. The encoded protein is CASSLWTGPGEAFF.